One T cell receptor beta chain is described in this entry. Per the authors' pipeline: Amplification with reference gene primers provided the estimates of nucleated cell counts. Sequenced by immunoSEQ multiplex PCR; TCRdb stores in-frame clones only, minus some. Clone size and V and J calls were adopted from that table, with D and trimming inferred from the DNA. The profile shows under 350,000 clones, roughly 87% of them singletons. The data derive from a study of blood T cell repertoires in COVID-19. About the research overall: Whether acute or convalescent, the COVID-19 samples came from the United States, Italy and Spain. T cells, B-cell-depleted T cells, or PBMCs supplied cDNA or gDNA.

The source material was peripheral blood. This TCR was recovered from a human donor in a cohort sampled during active COVID-19.

The CDR3 DNA follows: TGCGCCAGCAGCTTTACAGGGGGCACGGCGGGGAGCACAGATACGCAGTATTTT. Translating gives CASSFTGGTAGSTDTQYF. V and J are TRBV5-1 and TRBJ2-3, with TRBD1 matching over 9 bases. Looked up from germline, CDR1 is SGHRS and CDR2 is YFSETQ. The CDR3 is 18 amino acids. With V trimmed by 2 bases and J by 0 bases, 10 bases remained unmatched.